The 13 T cell receptor beta chains below all came from one sample that was sequenced in a study of CD8 T cells in ankylosing spondylitis. These TCRs' antigens remain unknown. General study findings and limits: One TCR beta motif, made up of fewer than 10 highly homologous variants, appeared characteristic of ankylosing spondylitis blood.

TCRdb re-analysed the 5' RACE reads in MiXCR, keeping a single row per CDR3 protein. The sample lists around 540,000 distinct CDR3 sequences, about 12% occurring once. Sample: blood, either unsorted or a sorted T cell fraction (not recorded which). These receptor sequences come from a male donor with ankylosing spondylitis.

The CDR3 bases are TGTGCCAGCTCACCCGGGACTAGGGGGCTCTACGAGCAGTACGTC. Its protein product is CASSPGTRGLYEQYV. The chain is built from TRBV18 and TRBJ2-7; tentatively, D is TRBD2 (8 bases). CDR3 size: 15 residues. The ends were cut back, 3 bases at V and 3 bases at J, with 15 bases in the middle. The germline CDR1 and CDR2 sequences are KGHSH and LQKENI.

The CDR3 DNA reads TGCAGCGTTGGACTCACGAACTATGGCTACACCTTC. Translation gives CSVGLTNYGYTF. This sequence joins TRBV29-1 and TRBJ1-2; D remains ambiguous. CDR1 and CDR2 (germline): SQVTM, ANQGSEA. CDR3 length: 12 amino acids. Between the trimmed V and J ends, which lost 4 bases and 2 bases, there was a span of 8 bases.

This clonotype was detected a few times. V and J are TRBV2 and TRBJ2-3, with D unresolved. CDR3 length: 10 amino acids. V shed 1 base and J shed 12 bases, with 5 bases lying between them. Germline lookup yields CDR1 SNHLY and CDR2 FYNNEI. As DNA, the CDR3 is TGTGCCAGCAGTGAAGTACAACAGTATTTT. This codes for CASSEVQQYF.

This clonotype was found many times. The chain links TRBV29-1 to TRBJ2-1; TRBD1 agrees at 10 bases. V lost 5 bases to trimming and J lost 4 bases; unmatched junction nucleotides: 5. This CDR3 is built from 14 residues. The germline gives CDR1 SQVTM, CDR2 ANQGSEA. The CDR3 here is CSVRQGARYNEQFF. The CDR3 nucleotides read TGCAGCGTTCGACAGGGGGCTCGGTACAATGAGCAGTTCTTC.

In this sample, this clonotype turned up a few times. The chain has TRBV10-3 and TRBJ1-2, with D possibly TRBD1 on 5 matching bases. CDR1 and CDR2 from the germline V gene are ENHRY and SYGVKD. The CDR3 runs to 14 residues. Trimming took off 2 bases at V and 0 bases at J, with 7 bases between the two ends. Here the CDR3 DNA reads TGTGCCATCAGTGAGGGGGCAACTAACTATGGCTACACCTTC. This gives the protein CAISEGATNYGYTF.

The chain has TRBV3-1 and TRBJ2-1; D possibly corresponds to TRBD2 (5 bases). Per the germline V gene, CDR1 is LGHDT and CDR2 is YNNKEL (reference sequence). The CDR3 spans 15 residues. Trimming pared 2 bases from V and 7 bases from J, leaving 15 bases between. The CDR3 DNA reads TGTGCCAGCAGCCAAAATCAGATAAGGGAGAATGAGCAGTTCTTC. Encoded protein: CASSQNQIRENEQFF.

This clonotype was picked up a small number of times. The rearrangement uses TRBV7-9 and TRBJ1-4; a weak D match, TRBD1 (5 bases). The CDR3 totals 14 residues. The V and J ends lost 5 bases and 8 bases respectively, with 15 bases between them. CDR1 and CDR2 (germline): SEHNR, FQNEAQ (reference sequence). CDR3 region: CASSPGTKKEKLFF. In DNA, the CDR3 is TGTGCCAGCAGCCCTGGGACTAAGAAGGAAAAACTGTTTTTT.

This clonotype showed up many times. V usage is TRBV12-3 or TRBV12-4 and J usage is TRBJ2-1, with 10 bases lining up with TRBD2. This CDR3 is 17 amino acids long. Trimming took 3 bases from V and 0 from J; bases not matched to a gene: 5. In DNA form, the CDR3 reads TGTGCCAGCAGTTTCAGGGCTAGCGGGAGCTCCTACAATGAGCAGTTCTTC. Its protein is CASSFRASGSSYNEQFF.

This clonotype was counted ten times or more. The rearrangement joins TRBV12-3 or TRBV12-4 to TRBJ1-4, with TRBD1 matching over 8 bases. J gave up 13 bases and V 5 bases, and 3 bases lay outside the gene matches. This CDR3 region has 11 residues. CDR3 coding DNA: TGTGCCAGCAGTCTGGGGACAGGACTGTTTTTT. Protein: CASSLGTGLFF.

This sequence joins TRBV20-1 and TRBJ2-7; possibly TRBD2 for D (6 bases). The V end was cut by 5 bases, the J end by 2 bases, with 19 bases between. Germline CDR1 reads DFQATT; CDR2 reads SNEGSKA (reference sequence). CDR3 length equals 15 residues. The CDR3 nucleotides read TGCAGTGCTGGTCCCCAGGGCGGGAACACCTACGAGCAGTACGTC. Its protein is CSAGPQGGNTYEQYV.

V and J are TRBV5-1 and TRBJ2-7; D remains unclear. The germline gives CDR1 SGHRS, CDR2 YFSETQ. V was trimmed by 9 bases and J by 3 bases, leaving 19 bases between them. The CDR3 runs 14 residues. CDR3: CAILWAGDIYEQYF. The CDR3 nucleotides read TGCGCCATCCTATGGGCAGGAGACATCTACGAGCAGTACTTC.

This clonotype was detected many times. The V call is TRBV7-9, the J call TRBJ2-1, with D possibly TRBD2 on 5 matching bases. Trimming removed 4 bases at V and 0 bases at J, with 13 bases between. Germline V gene sequence: CDR1 SEHNR, CDR2 FQNEAQ (reference sequence). CDR3 length: 16 amino acids. The CDR3 here is CASSYTRASSYNEQFF. The CDR3 DNA reads as TGTGCCAGCAGCTACACTAGGGCGAGCTCCTACAATGAGCAGTTCTTC.

The chain recombines TRBV3-1 with TRBJ1-2; the D is unclear. V lost 4 bases and J 0 bases, leaving 3 bases between the germline ends. In germline, CDR1 is LGHDT, CDR2 YNNKEL (reference sequence). This CDR3 contains 12 residues. CDR3 nucleotide sequence: TGTGCCAGCAGCCGGGCTAACTATGGCTACACCTTC. Protein sequence: CASSRANYGYTF.